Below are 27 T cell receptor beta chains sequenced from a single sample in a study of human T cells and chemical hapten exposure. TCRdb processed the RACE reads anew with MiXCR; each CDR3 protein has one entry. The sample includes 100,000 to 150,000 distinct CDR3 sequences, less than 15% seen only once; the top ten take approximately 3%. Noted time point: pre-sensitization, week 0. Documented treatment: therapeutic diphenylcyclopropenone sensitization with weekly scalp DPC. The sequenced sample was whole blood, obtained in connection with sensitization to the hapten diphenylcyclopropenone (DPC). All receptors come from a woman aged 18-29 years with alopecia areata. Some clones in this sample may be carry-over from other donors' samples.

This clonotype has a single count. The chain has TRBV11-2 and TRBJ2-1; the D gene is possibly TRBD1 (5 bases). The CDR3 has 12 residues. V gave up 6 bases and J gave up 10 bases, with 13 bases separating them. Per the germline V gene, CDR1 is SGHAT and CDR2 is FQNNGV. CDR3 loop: CASRRRQREQFF. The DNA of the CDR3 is TGTGCCAGCAGACGGAGACAGAGAGAGCAGTTCTTC.

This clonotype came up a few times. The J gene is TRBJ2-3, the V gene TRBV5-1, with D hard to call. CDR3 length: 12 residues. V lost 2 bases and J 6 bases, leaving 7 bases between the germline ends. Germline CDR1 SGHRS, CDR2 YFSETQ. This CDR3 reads CASSLELDTQYF. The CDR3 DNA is TGCGCCAGCAGCTTAGAACTGGATACGCAGTATTTT.

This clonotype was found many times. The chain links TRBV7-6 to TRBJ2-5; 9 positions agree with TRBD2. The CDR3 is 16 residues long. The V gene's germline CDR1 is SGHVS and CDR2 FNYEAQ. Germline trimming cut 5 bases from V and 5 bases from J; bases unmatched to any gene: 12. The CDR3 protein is CASSRDGSGGFETQYF. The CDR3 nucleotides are TGTGCCAGCAGCCGGGACGGGAGCGGGGGGTTCGAGACCCAGTACTTC. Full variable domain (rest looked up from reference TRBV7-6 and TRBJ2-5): GAGVSQSPRYKVTKRGQDVALRCDPISGHVSLYWYRQALGQGPEFLTYFNYEAQQDKSGLPNDRFSAERPEGSISTLTIQRTEQRDSAMYRCASSRDGSGGFETQYFGPGTRLLVL.

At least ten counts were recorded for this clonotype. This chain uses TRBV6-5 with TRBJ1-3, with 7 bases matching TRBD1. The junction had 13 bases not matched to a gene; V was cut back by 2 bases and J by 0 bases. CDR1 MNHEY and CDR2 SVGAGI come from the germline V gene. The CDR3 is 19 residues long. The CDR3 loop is CASSYRSPTGSHSGNTIYF. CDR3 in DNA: TGTGCCAGCAGTTACCGCAGCCCGACAGGGTCCCACTCTGGAAACACCATATATTTT.

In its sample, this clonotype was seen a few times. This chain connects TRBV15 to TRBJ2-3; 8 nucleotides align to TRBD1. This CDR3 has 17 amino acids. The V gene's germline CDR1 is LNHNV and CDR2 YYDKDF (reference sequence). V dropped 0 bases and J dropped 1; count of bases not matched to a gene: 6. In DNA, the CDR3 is TGTGCCACCAGCAGAGACTGGACAGGGATAGGCACAGATACGCAGTATTTT. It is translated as CATSRDWTGIGTDTQYF.

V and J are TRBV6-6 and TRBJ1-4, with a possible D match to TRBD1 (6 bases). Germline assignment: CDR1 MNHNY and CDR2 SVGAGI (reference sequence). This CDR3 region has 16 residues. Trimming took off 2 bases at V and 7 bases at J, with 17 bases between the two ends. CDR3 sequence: CASSYRGQSVPEKLFF. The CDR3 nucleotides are TGTGCCAGCAGTTACCGGGGGCAGTCCGTGCCTGAAAAACTGTTTTTT.

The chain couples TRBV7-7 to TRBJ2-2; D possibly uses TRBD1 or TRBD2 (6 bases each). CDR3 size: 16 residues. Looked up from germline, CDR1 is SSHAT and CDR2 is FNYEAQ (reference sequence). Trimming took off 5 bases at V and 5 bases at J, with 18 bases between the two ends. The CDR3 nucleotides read TGTGCCAGCAGCCCCCGGGGGCTCGGTATAACCGGGGAGCTGTTTTTT. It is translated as CASSPRGLGITGELFF.

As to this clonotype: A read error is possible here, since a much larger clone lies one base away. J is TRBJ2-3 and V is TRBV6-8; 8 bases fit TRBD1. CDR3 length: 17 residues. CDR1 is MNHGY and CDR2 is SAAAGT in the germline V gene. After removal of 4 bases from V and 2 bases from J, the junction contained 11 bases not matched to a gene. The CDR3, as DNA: TGTGCCAGCAGTTTTTCCTCCGGGACAGGAGACACAGATACGCAGTATTTT. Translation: CASSFSSGTGDTDTQYF.

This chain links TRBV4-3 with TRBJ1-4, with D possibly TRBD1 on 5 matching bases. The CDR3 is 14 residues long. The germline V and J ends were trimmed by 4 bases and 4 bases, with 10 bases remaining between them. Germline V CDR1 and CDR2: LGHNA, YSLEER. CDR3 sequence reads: CASSLTRGNEKLFF. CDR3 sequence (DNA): TGCGCCAGCAGCCTAACTAGGGGTAATGAAAAACTGTTTTTT.

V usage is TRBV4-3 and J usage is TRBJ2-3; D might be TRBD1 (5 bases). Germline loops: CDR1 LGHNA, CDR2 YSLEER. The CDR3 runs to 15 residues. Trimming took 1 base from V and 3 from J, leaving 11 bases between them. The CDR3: CASSQGQGNTDTQYF. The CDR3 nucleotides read TGCGCCAGCAGCCAAGGCCAGGGAAATACAGATACGCAGTATTTT.

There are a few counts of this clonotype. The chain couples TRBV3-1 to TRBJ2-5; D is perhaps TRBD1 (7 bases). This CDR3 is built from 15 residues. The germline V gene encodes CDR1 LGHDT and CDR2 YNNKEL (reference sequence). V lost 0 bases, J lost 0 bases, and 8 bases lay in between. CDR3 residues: CASSQDRGDQETQYF. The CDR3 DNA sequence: TGTGCCAGCAGCCAAGACAGGGGGGACCAAGAGACCCAGTACTTC.

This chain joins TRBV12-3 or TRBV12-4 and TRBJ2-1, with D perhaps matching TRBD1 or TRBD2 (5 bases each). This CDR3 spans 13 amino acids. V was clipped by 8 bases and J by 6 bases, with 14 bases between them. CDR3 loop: CASRLVGANEQFF. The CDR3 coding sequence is TGTGCCAGCCGCTTAGTCGGGGCCAATGAGCAGTTCTTC.

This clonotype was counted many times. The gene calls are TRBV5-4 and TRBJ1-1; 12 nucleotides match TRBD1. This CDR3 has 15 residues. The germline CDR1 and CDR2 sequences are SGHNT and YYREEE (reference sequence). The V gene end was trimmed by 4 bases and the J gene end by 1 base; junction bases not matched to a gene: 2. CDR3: CASSTGQGANTEAFF. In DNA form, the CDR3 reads TGTGCCAGCAGCACGGGACAGGGGGCGAACACTGAAGCTTTCTTT.

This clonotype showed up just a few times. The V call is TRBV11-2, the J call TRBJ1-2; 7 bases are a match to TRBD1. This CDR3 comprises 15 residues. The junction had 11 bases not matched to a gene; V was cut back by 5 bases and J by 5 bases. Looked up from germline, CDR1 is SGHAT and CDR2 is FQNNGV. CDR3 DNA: TGTGCCAGCAGCCGACCGATGGACAGGACATATGGCTACACCTTC. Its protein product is CASSRPMDRTYGYTF.

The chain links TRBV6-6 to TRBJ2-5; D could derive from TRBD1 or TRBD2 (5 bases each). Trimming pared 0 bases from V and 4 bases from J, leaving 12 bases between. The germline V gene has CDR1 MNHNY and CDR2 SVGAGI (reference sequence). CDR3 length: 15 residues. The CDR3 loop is CASSYSAGRGETQYF. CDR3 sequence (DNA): TGTGCCAGCAGTTACTCGGCAGGGAGAGGAGAGACCCAGTACTTC.

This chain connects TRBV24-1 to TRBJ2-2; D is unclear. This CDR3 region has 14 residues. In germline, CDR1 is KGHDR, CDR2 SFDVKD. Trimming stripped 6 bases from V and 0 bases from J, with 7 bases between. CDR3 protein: CATSSTSNTGELFF. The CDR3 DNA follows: TGTGCCACCAGTTCGACGTCGAACACCGGGGAGCTGTTTTTT.

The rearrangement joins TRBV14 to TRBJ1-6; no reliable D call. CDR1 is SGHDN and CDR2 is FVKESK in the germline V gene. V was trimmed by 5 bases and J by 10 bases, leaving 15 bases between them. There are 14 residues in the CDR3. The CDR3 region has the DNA TGTGCCAGCAGCTTAGACGGGCTTGGGTCACCCCTCCACTTT. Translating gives CASSLDGLGSPLHF.

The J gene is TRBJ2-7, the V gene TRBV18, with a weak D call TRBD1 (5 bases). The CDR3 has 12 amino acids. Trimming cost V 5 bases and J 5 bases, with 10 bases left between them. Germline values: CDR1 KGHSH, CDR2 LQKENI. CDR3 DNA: TGTGCCAGCTCATGGGGCATGGACGAGCAGTACTTC. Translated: CASSWGMDEQYF.

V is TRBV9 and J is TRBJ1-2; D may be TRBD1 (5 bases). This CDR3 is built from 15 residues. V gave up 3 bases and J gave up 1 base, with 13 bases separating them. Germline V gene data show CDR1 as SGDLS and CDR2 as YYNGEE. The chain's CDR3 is CASSELTDFNYGYTF. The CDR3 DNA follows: TGTGCCAGCAGCGAACTGACAGATTTTAACTATGGCTACACCTTC.

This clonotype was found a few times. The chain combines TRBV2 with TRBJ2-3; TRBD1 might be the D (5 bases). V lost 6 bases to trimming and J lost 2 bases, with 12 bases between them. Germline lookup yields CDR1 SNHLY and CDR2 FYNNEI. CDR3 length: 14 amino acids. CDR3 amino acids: CASSRTRATDTQYF. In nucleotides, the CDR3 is TGTGCCAGCAGCCGGACCAGGGCCACAGATACGCAGTATTTT.

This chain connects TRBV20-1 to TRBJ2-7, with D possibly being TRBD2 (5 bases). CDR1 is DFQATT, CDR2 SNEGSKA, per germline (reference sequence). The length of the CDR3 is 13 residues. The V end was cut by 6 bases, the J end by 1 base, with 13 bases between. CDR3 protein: CSALRTGSYEQYF. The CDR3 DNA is TGCAGTGCCCTCAGGACGGGATCCTACGAGCAGTACTTC.

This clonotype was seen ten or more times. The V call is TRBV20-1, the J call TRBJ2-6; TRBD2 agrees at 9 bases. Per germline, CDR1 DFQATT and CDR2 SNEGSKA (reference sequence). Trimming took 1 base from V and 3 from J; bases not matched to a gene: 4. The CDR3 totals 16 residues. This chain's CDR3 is CSARGGGAFGANVLTF. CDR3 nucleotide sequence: TGCAGTGCTAGAGGCGGGGGGGCCTTTGGGGCCAACGTCCTGACTTTC.

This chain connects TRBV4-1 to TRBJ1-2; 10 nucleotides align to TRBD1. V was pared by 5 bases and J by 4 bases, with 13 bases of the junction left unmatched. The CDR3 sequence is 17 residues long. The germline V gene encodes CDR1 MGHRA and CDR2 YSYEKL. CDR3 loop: CASSSLTRDRGRYGYTF. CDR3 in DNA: TGCGCCAGCAGCTCACTCACCCGGGACAGGGGACGCTATGGCTACACCTTC.

The CDR3 spells CAWNAGRYGYTF. In DNA form, the CDR3 reads TGTGCCTGGAATGCGGGGCGGTATGGCTACACCTTC. The gene calls are TRBV30 and TRBJ1-2; D is possibly TRBD1 (5 bases). With 4 bases removed from V and 5 bases from J, the gap between germline ends came to 11 bases. This CDR3 has 12 residues. Germline loops: CDR1 GTSNPN, CDR2 SVGIG (reference sequence).

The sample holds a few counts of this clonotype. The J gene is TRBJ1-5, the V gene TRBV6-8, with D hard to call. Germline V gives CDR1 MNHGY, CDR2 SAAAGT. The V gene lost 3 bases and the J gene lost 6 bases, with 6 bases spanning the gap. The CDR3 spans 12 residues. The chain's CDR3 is CASSYHGQPQHF. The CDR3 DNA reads TGTGCCAGCAGTTATCACGGTCAGCCCCAGCATTTT.

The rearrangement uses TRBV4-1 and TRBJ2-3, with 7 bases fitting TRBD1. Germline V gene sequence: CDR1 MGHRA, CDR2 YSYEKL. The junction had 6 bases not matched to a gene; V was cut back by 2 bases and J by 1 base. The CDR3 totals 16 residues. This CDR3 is CASSQRPGGGTDTQYF. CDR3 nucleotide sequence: TGCGCCAGCAGCCAAAGGCCAGGGGGAGGCACAGATACGCAGTATTTT.

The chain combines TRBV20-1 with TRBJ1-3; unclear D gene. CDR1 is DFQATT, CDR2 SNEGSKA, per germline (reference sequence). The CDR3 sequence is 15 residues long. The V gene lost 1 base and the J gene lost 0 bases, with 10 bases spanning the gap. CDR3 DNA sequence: TGCAGTGCTAGAGCTCACGAGAGCTCTGGAAACACCATATATTTT. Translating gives CSARAHESSGNTIYF.